These 25 T cell receptor beta chains were sequenced from one sample in a study of blood T cell repertoires in COVID-19 (dated by TCRdb to the early 2020s). The library was made by the immunoSEQ multiplex PCR assay. In TCRdb, the immuneACCESS table is reduced to in-frame sequences with V and J assigned. These tables do not hold every clone; where another copy was compared, an unresolved V gene accounts for under half, and the others remain unexplained. Within this sample are 140,000 to 150,000 clones, with 81% of them counted one time only. The ten largest clones add up to roughly 8.8% of the sample. Specimen: peripheral blood. These receptors were taken from a human donor with acute or convalescent COVID-19. The donor label of this sample is uncertain.

This clone was picked up a small number of times. The chain joins TRBV12-3 or TRBV12-4 to TRBJ1-2, with TRBD1 matching 8 bases. Unmatched junction bases numbered 6, after V lost 5 bases and J lost 7 bases. CDR3 length: 13 amino acids. The CDR3 DNA sequence: TGTGCCAGCAGTCCAGGGGGCGCGGGTGGCTACACCTTC. Its translation: CASSPGGAGGYTF.

The chain carries TRBV12-3 or TRBV12-4 and TRBJ2-7; D uncertain. The germline V and J ends were trimmed by 1 base and 3 bases, with 7 bases remaining between them. The CDR3 is made up of 13 amino acids. CDR3 amino acids: CASSLGQFYEQYF. The CDR3 nucleotides read TGTGCCAGCAGTTTAGGGCAGTTCTACGAGCAGTACTTC.

The chain has TRBV3-1 (or the pseudogene TRBV3-2) and TRBJ1-5; no definite D call. The CDR3 has 13 amino acids. The V and J ends lost 2 bases and 3 bases respectively, with 5 bases between them. The V gene's germline CDR1 is LGHDT and CDR2 YNNKEL (reference sequence). The CDR3 region has the DNA TGTGCCAGCAGCCAACGGTTCAATCAGCCCCAGCATTTT. Its protein product is CASSQRFNQPQHF.

The chain employs TRBV6-6 and TRBJ1-3; D remains ambiguous. CDR1 is MNHNY, CDR2 SVGAGI, per germline (reference sequence). This CDR3 is built from 14 residues. V gave up 6 bases and J gave up 0 bases, with 9 bases separating them. The CDR3 DNA follows: TGTGCCAGCAGCAGCACAGCCTCTGGAAACACCATATATTTT. Protein product: CASSSTASGNTIYF.

The chain is built from TRBV9 and TRBJ2-1, with 9 bases fitting TRBD2. This CDR3 spans 15 amino acids. The V and J ends lost 0 bases and 4 bases, in that order; junction bases with no gene match: 2. Looked up from germline, CDR1 is SGDLS and CDR2 is YYNGEE. CDR3 sequence: CASSVESGGYNEQFF. In DNA, the CDR3 is TGTGCCAGCAGCGTAGAAAGCGGGGGGTACAATGAGCAGTTCTTC.

This clone was counted a few times. This chain joins TRBV30 and TRBJ1-5; D uncertain. Germline V gene sequence: CDR1 GTSNPN, CDR2 SVGIG (reference sequence). CDR3 length: 14 residues. Trimming left V 2 bases short and J 1 base short, with 9 bases between. Here the CDR3 DNA reads TGTGCCTGGAGTATGCAGGCCAGCAATCAGCCCCAGCATTTT. Amino acids: CAWSMQASNQPQHF.

The chain uses TRBV6-5 and TRBJ1-3; 10 bases map to TRBD1. The CDR3 has 16 amino acids. The junction had 4 bases not matched to a gene; V was cut back by 4 bases and J by 1 base. Germline lookup yields CDR1 MNHEY and CDR2 SVGAGI. CDR3 sequence (DNA): TGTGCCAGCAGTTCCGACAGGGGGCGATCTGGAAACACCATATATTTT. Translated, it gives CASSSDRGRSGNTIYF.

CDR3 DNA sequence: TGTGCCAGCTCACCTAGCCTGGACAGAGGATCCTACGAGCAGTACTTC. The encoded protein is CASSPSLDRGSYEQYF. The chain carries TRBV18 and TRBJ2-7; TRBD1 might be the D (6 bases). Trimming shortened V by 3 bases and J by 1 base, and 16 bases separated the two germline ends. Germline lookup yields CDR1 KGHSH and CDR2 LQKENI. The CDR3 length is 16 residues.

The chain employs TRBV12-2 and TRBJ1-6; whether TRBD1, the table's D call, matches the DNA was not checked. TRBV12-2 is annotated as a pseudogene. The CDR3 has 10 amino acids. The chain's CDR3 is CASRCDNLHF. As DNA, the CDR3 is TGTGCAAGTCGCTGCGACAACCTCCACTTT.

This chain uses TRBV5-1 with TRBJ1-1, with a weak D call TRBD1 (6 bases). The V gene's germline CDR1 is SGHRS and CDR2 YFSETQ. This CDR3 spans 17 amino acids. Trimming took off 4 bases at V and 1 base at J, with 20 bases between the two ends. In DNA, the CDR3 is TGCGCCAGCAGCACCATACCAATGACAGGAGGGAACACTGAAGCTTTCTTT. As protein: CASSTIPMTGGNTEAFF.

The chain links TRBV6-5 to TRBJ1-6; 8 positions agree with TRBD1. Germline V CDR1 and CDR2: MNHEY, SVGAGI. Trimming at V came to 5 bases and at J to 7 bases, leaving 7 bases not matched to a gene. This CDR3 spans 15 amino acids. CDR3 nucleotide sequence: TGTGCCAGCAGTACAGGGGGGCTGGGGAATTCACCCCTCCACTTT. This encodes CASSTGGLGNSPLHF.

This chain joins TRBV15 and TRBJ1-1, with D maybe TRBD1 (6 bases). The V gene's germline CDR1 is LNHNV and CDR2 YYDKDF (reference sequence). The CDR3 extends over 15 amino acids. With 4 bases removed from V and 0 bases from J, the gap between germline ends came to 12 bases. For the CDR3, the DNA is TGTGCCACCAGCACCATCCAGGGGCTGAACACTGAAGCTTTCTTT. Its protein product is CATSTIQGLNTEAFF.

For this clone: The germline gene is not matched at one end of the junction; a read error may be the cause. The rearrangement uses TRBV24-1 and TRBJ2-1; 7 nucleotides line up with TRBD1. Per the germline V gene, CDR1 is KGHDR and CDR2 is SFDVKD. The CDR3 has 12 amino acids. The CDR3 DNA sequence: TGTGCCTCCAGAGGGGGCCGAAATGAGCAGTTCTTC. Translated: CASRGGRNEQFF.

The rearrangement joins TRBV5-4 to TRBJ1-4; 7 nucleotides agree with TRBD1. The V and J ends lost 4 bases and 3 bases, in that order; junction bases with no gene match: 6. Germline CDR1 is SGHNT and CDR2 is YYREEE (reference sequence). This CDR3 is 15 amino acids long. CDR3 in DNA: TGTGCCAGCAGCCTGCGACAGGGTGCTAATGAAAAACTGTTTTTT. The encoded protein is CASSLRQGANEKLFF.

The chain has TRBV25-1 and TRBJ2-3; 9 bases are shared with TRBD1. The germline CDR1 and CDR2 sequences are MGHDK and SYGVNS. With V trimmed by 3 bases and J by 4 bases, 8 bases remained unmatched. The CDR3 contains 16 residues. The CDR3, as DNA: TGTGCCAGCAGTGACGGGACAGGGATATCTGCAGATACGCAGTATTTT. This encodes CASSDGTGISADTQYF.

The chain employs TRBV19 and TRBJ2-1; D perhaps matches TRBD2 (6 bases). CDR1 LNHDA and CDR2 SQIVND come from the germline V gene (reference sequence). The CDR3 is 19 amino acids. V gave up 0 bases and J gave up 0 bases, with 18 bases separating them. This chain's CDR3 is CASSIDQRRATHSYNEQFF. In nucleotides, the CDR3 is TGTGCCAGTAGTATAGATCAGAGGAGGGCGACACACTCCTACAATGAGCAGTTCTTC.

The chain recombines TRBV6-2 or TRBV6-3 with TRBJ2-2, with 13 bases matching TRBD2. The CDR3 has 16 amino acids. The ends lost 6 bases at V and 4 bases at J; junction bases unmatched: 5. The germline CDR1 and CDR2 sequences are MNHEY and SVGEGT. As DNA, the CDR3 is TGTGCCAGCAGCTGGGGACTAGCGGGGTTCACCGGGGAGCTGTTTTTT. This sequence encodes CASSWGLAGFTGELFF.

The gene calls are TRBV7-9 and TRBJ1-3; tentatively, D is TRBD1 (5 bases). CDR1 is SEHNR and CDR2 is FQNEAQ in the germline V gene (reference sequence). The V end lost 3 bases, the J end lost 0 bases, and 12 bases lay between the germline ends. The CDR3 runs to 16 residues. CDR3 sequence reads: CASSLDIVSSGNTIYF. The CDR3, as DNA: TGTGCCAGCAGCTTGGACATCGTAAGCTCTGGAAACACCATATATTTT.

The chain couples TRBV10-3 to TRBJ1-5, with 8 bases aligning to TRBD1. The CDR3 loop spans 15 amino acids. The J segment lost 10 bases and the V segment lost 0 bases, leaving 8 bases of the junction unmatched. Germline CDR1 is ENHRY and CDR2 is SYGVKD. CDR3 sequence: CAISESMGQAGPQHF. CDR3 sequence (DNA): TGTGCCATCAGTGAGTCTATGGGACAGGCGGGTCCCCAGCATTTT.

The V and J genes are TRBV4-1 and TRBJ2-5; D is uncertain. The germline V gene has CDR1 MGHRA and CDR2 YSYEKL. There are 15 residues in the CDR3. Trimming took 0 bases from V and 1 from J, leaving 9 bases between them. The CDR3 protein is CASSQDTGVQETQYF. The CDR3 coding sequence is TGCGCCAGCAGCCAAGATACCGGTGTCCAAGAGACCCAGTACTTC.

The rearrangement links TRBV2 to TRBJ1-6, with a possible D match to TRBD1 (5 bases). V lost 8 bases and J lost 5, with 16 bases in between. CDR1 is SNHLY and CDR2 is FYNNEI in the germline V gene. The CDR3 contains 15 residues. DNA of the CDR3: TGTGCCAGCCTTGGGGCACCGATAAATAATTCACCCCTCCACTTT. Translation: CASLGAPINNSPLHF.

V usage is TRBV5-1 and J usage is TRBJ2-5; perhaps TRBD2 as D (7 bases). The CDR3 sequence is 16 residues long. V was pared by 4 bases and J by 5 bases, with 21 bases between. Germline V gene data show CDR1 as SGHRS and CDR2 as YFSETQ. CDR3 coding DNA: TGCGCCAGCAGCCCCCAGGTACGGGGGGCGGGTGAGACCCAGTACTTC. Translation: CASSPQVRGAGETQYF.

The rearrangement joins TRBV24-1 to TRBJ2-2, with D possibly being TRBD2 (6 bases). V was trimmed by 0 bases and J by 2 bases, leaving 12 bases between them. This CDR3 has 17 amino acids. The germline V gene encodes CDR1 KGHDR and CDR2 SFDVKD. CDR3 nucleotides: TGTGCCACCAGTGATTTGACCAGCGGGCCTAACACCGGGGAGCTGTTTTTT. It is translated as CATSDLTSGPNTGELFF.

This chain links TRBV25-1 with TRBJ1-1, with 8 nucleotides matching TRBD1. Per germline, CDR1 MGHDK and CDR2 SYGVNS. V was clipped by 5 bases and J by 4 bases; unmatched bases: 6. The CDR3 is made up of 14 amino acids. The DNA for the CDR3 is TGTGCCAGCAGTTACTCAACAGGGGGCACTGAAGCTTTCTTT. This encodes CASSYSTGGTEAFF.

This chain's CDR3 is CASSSYRQGLGAFF. The CDR3 bases are TGTGCCAGCAGTTCGTACCGACAGGGATTAGGAGCTTTCTTT. The chain employs TRBV27 and TRBJ1-1; TRBD1 matches at 7 bases. The CDR3 extends over 14 amino acids. CDR1 MNHEY and CDR2 SMNVEV come from the germline V gene (reference sequence). The V gene end was trimmed by 4 bases and the J gene end by 10 bases; junction bases not matched to a gene: 12.